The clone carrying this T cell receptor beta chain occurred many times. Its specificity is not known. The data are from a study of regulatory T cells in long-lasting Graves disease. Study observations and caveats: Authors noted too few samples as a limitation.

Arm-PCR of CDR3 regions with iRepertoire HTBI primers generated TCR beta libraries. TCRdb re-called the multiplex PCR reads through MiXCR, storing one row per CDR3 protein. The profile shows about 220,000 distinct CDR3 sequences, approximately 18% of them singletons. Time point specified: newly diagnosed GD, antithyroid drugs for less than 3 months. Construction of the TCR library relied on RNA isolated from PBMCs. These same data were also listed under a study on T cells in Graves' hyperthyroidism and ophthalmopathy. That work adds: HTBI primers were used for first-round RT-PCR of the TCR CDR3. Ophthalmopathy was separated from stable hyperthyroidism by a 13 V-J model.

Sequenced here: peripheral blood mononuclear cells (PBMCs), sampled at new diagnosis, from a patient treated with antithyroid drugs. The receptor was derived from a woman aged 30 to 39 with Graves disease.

The CDR3: CASSLVGGNQPQHF. The CDR3 region has the DNA TGCGCCAGCAGCTTGGTGGGAGGCAATCAGCCCCAGCATTTT. The J gene is TRBJ1-5, the V gene TRBV5-1; no reliable D call. The V gene's germline CDR1 is SGHRS and CDR2 YFSETQ. The V end was cut by 0 bases, the J end by 2 bases, with 6 bases between. The CDR3 length is 14 residues.